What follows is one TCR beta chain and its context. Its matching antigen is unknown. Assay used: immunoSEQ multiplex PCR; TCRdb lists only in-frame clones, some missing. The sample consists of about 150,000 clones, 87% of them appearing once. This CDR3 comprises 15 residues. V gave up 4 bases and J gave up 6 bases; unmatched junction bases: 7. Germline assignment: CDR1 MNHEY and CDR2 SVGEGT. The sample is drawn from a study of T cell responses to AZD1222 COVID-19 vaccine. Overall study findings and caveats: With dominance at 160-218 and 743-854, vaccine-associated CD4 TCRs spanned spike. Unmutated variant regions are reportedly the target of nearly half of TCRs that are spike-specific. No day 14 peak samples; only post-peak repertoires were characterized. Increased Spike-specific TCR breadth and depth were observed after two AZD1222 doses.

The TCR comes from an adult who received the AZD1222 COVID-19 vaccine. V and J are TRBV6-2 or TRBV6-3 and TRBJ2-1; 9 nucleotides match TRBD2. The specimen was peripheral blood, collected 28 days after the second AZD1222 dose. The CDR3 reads CASSSSGGRVNEQFF. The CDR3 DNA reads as TGTGCCAGCAGTTCCTCGGGCGGGAGGGTCAATGAGCAGTTCTTC.